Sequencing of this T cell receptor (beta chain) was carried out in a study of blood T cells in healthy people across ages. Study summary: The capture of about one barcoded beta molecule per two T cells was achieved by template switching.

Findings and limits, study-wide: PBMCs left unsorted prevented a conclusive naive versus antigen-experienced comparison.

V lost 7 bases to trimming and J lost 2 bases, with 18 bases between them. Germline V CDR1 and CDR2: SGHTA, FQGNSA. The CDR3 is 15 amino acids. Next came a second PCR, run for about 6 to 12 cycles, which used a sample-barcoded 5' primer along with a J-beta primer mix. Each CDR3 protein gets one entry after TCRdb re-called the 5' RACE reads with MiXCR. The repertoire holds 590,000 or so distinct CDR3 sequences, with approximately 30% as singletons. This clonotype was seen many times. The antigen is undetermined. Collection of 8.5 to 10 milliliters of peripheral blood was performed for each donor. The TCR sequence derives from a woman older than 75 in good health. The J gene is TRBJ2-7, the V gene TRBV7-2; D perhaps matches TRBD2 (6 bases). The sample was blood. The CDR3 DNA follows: TGTGCCAGCACCCGTGGTAGCGGTACGCCCTACGAGCAGTACTTC. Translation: CASTRGSGTPYEQYF.